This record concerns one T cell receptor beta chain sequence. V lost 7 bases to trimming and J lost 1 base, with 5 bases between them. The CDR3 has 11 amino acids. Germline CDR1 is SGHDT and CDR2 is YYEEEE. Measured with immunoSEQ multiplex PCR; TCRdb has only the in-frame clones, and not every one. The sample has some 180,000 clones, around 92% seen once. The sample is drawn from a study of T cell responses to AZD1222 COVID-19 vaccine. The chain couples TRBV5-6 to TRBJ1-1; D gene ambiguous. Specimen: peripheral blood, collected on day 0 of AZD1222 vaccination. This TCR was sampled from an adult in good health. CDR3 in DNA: TGTGCCAGCCAACAGAACACTGAAGCTTTCTTT. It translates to CASQQNTEAFF.